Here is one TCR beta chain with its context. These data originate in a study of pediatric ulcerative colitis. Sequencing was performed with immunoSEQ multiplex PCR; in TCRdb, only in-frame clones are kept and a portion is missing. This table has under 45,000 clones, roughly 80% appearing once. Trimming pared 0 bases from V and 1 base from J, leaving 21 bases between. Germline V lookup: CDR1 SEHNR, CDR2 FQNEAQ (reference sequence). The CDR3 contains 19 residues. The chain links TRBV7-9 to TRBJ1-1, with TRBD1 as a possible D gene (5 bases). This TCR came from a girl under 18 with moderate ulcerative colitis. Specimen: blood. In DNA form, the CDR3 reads TGTGCCAGCAGCTTAGCGCCAGGACGCCTGCCCGGGGGGAACACTGAAGCTTTCTTT. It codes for CASSLAPGRLPGGNTEAFF. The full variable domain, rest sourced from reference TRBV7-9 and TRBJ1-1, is DTGVSQNPRHKITKRGQNVTFRCDPISEHNRLYWYRQTLGQGPEFLTYFQNEAQLEKSRLLSDRFSAERPKGSFSTLEIQRTEQGDSAMYLCASSLAPGRLPGGNTEAFFGQGTRLTVV.